The text below deals with one TCR beta chain. No antigen is known for it. The sample belongs to a study of blood T cells in healthy people across ages. General observations from the study: TCR beta diversity per million T cells fell roughly linearly with age.

For the second PCR, which ran for roughly 6 to 12 cycles, a sample-barcoded 5' primer and a J-beta primer mix were used. One entry per CDR3 protein, called by TCRdb with MiXCR from the 5' RACE reads. The data hold roughly 640,000 distinct CDR3 sequences, with approximately 30% observed a single time. CDR1 and CDR2 (germline): SEHNR, FQNEAQ (reference sequence). The CDR3 is 15 residues long. V lost 5 bases, J lost 1 base, and 14 bases lay in between. The sequence came from a woman older than 75 in good health. Sequencing was carried out using blood. The rearrangement links TRBV7-9 to TRBJ1-1, with a weak D call TRBD1 (5 bases). CDR3 sequence reads: CASSLDSYRNTEAFF. The CDR3 bases are TGTGCCAGCAGCCTCGACAGTTACCGGAACACTGAAGCTTTCTTT.